These 15 T cell receptor beta chains originate from one sample sequenced in a study of vaccination and CD4 T cells after COVID-19. These receptors' targets are unknown. Treatment indicated: roughly 11-day PBMC culture with coronavirus spike peptide pools or control peptides (ViraFEST assay). The Oncomine TCR Beta short-read assay sequenced DNA from cultured CD4+ T cells. TCRdb fed the PCR reads into MiXCR, producing one record per CDR3 protein. The repertoire holds some 13,000 distinct CDR3 sequences, with roughly 40% as singletons. The specimen was CD4+ T cells from blood, cultured in vitro. These receptors were obtained from a human donor who had recovered from COVID-19.

This clonotype was counted a few times. The V gene is TRBV12-3 or TRBV12-4, the J gene TRBJ1-1, with 12 bases aligning to TRBD1. Losses at the gene ends were 3 bases for V and 6 bases for J; bases not matched to a gene: 8. The CDR3 sequence is 16 residues long. The CDR3 sequence: CASSLGQGASLAEAFF. The CDR3 nucleotides read TGTGCCAGCAGTTTGGGACAGGGGGCCAGCCTCGCTGAAGCTTTCTTT.

In its sample, this clonotype was seen a few times. V and J are TRBV20-1 and TRBJ1-5; D not certain. Deletions cut 7 bases from V and 7 bases from J, with 2 bases between. The CDR3 contains 8 residues. Germline assignment: CDR1 DFQATT and CDR2 SNEGSKA (reference sequence). The CDR3 region is CSGQPQHF. The CDR3 nucleotides are TGCAGTGGGCAGCCCCAGCATTTT.

The chain carries TRBV7-9 and TRBJ2-7, with 7 positions matching TRBD2. Unmatched junction bases numbered 6, after V lost 3 bases and J lost 4 bases. Germline lookup yields CDR1 SEHNR and CDR2 FQNEAQ (reference sequence). The CDR3 length is 14 residues. CDR3 sequence: CASSFPGGDYEQYF. The CDR3 nucleotides are TGTGCCAGCAGCTTCCCGGGGGGAGATTACGAGCAGTACTTC.

With regard to this clonotype: One end of the junction does not line up with germline, which may come from a read error. The chain is built from TRBV7-7 and TRBJ2-3; tentatively, D is TRBD2 (6 bases). In germline, CDR1 is SSHAT, CDR2 FNYEAQ (reference sequence). The CDR3 spans 18 residues. The CDR3 DNA is TGTGCCAGCAGCTTAGGGACCCCAGGAGGGCCTAGCACAGATACGCAGTGTTTT. This codes for CASSLGTPGGPSTDTQCF.

This clonotype was seen a few times. Its ends do not fully match the called genes, so a read error is possible. The V call is TRBV20-1, the J call TRBJ1-1; 7 bases agree with TRBD1. The CDR3 contains 12 residues. CDR1 is DFQATT, CDR2 SNEGSKA, per germline (reference sequence). The CDR3 coding sequence is TGCAGTGCTATCGGAGCGGACAGGTCTGCCCCCTTT. The encoded protein is CSAIGADRSAPF.

This clonotype was counted only a few times. The chain joins TRBV30 to TRBJ1-2; D is undetermined. Between the trimmed V and J ends, which lost 5 bases and 4 bases, there was a span of 11 bases. Germline CDR1 reads GTSNPN; CDR2 reads SVGIG (reference sequence). This CDR3 has 12 residues. The DNA of the CDR3 is TGTGCCTGGCGCAAAGGGTTCTATGGCTACACCTTC. Translation: CAWRKGFYGYTF.

The V call is TRBV7-2, the J call TRBJ2-7; D call uncertain. V dropped 1 base and J dropped 7 bases, with 17 bases sitting between them. The CDR3 runs 15 residues. In germline, CDR1 is SGHTA, CDR2 FQGNSA. This CDR3 is CASSLDQVGIGEQYF. For the CDR3, the DNA is TGTGCCAGCAGCTTAGACCAGGTTGGAATAGGGGAGCAGTACTTC.

CDR3 sequence: CASSVDPSGVSSYEQYF. CDR3 DNA sequence: TGTGCCAGCAGCGTAGACCCTAGCGGGGTGAGCTCCTACGAGCAGTACTTC. The chain employs TRBV9 and TRBJ2-7; 9 nucleotides align to TRBD2. Germline trimming cut 0 bases from V and 0 bases from J; bases unmatched to any gene: 7. The germline gives CDR1 SGDLS, CDR2 YYNGEE. The CDR3 sequence is 17 residues long.

This clonotype came up a few times. V usage is TRBV7-2 and J usage is TRBJ2-6; D remains ambiguous. Germline CDR1 and CDR2: SGHTA and FQGNSA. This CDR3 is 13 amino acids long. V was shortened by 1 base and J by 4 bases, with 2 bases between the two germline ends. For the CDR3, the DNA is TGTGCCAGCAGCTTAGGGGGGGCCAACGTCCTGACTTTC. Its protein product is CASSLGGANVLTF.

V gene TRBV5-4 combines with J gene TRBJ2-5, with 11 positions matching TRBD2. There are 20 residues in the CDR3. In germline, CDR1 is SGHNT, CDR2 YYREEE (reference sequence). V lost 4 bases, J lost 4 bases, and 21 bases stayed unmatched. Here the CDR3 DNA reads TGTGCCAGCAGCCCCCTCTTAGGGATAGCGGGGGGGCCAGACTCAGAGACCCAGTACTTC. This codes for CASSPLLGIAGGPDSETQYF.

V gene TRBV20-1 combines with J gene TRBJ2-7; 11 bases map to TRBD1. The CDR3 has 12 amino acids. Germline V CDR1 and CDR2: DFQATT, SNEGSKA (reference sequence). Trimming cost V 5 bases and J 4 bases; bases outside gene matches: 1. The CDR3 DNA is TGCAGTGCTGGGACAGGGGGATACGAGCAGTACTTC. Encoded protein: CSAGTGGYEQYF.

The J gene is TRBJ2-1, the V gene TRBV6-1; 10 bases line up with TRBD2. There are 15 residues in the CDR3. Trimming cost V 5 bases and J 7 bases; bases outside gene matches: 8. CDR1 and CDR2 from the germline V gene are MNHNS and SASEGT. CDR3 in amino acids: CASSNSGGVWNEQFF. For the CDR3, the DNA is TGTGCCAGCAGTAACAGCGGGGGGGTATGGAATGAGCAGTTCTTC.

A few counts support this clonotype. The V call is TRBV4-2, the J call TRBJ1-2; D gene unclear. Trimming shortened V by 4 bases and J by 0 bases, and 12 bases separated the two germline ends. Germline V gene sequence: CDR1 LGHNA, CDR2 YNFKEQ. The CDR3 is 15 residues long. CDR3 coding DNA: TGTGCCAGCAGCCTAAGAGATGAGGCTAACTATGGCTACACCTTC. It codes for CASSLRDEANYGYTF.

V and J are TRBV5-8 and TRBJ1-5; D gene ambiguous. This CDR3 spans 13 amino acids. V lost 5 bases to trimming and J lost 0 bases, with 6 bases between them. Germline-derived CDR1 and CDR2 are SGHTS and YDEGEE. CDR3: CASSASSNQPQHF. The CDR3 DNA is TGTGCCAGCAGTGCCAGTAGCAATCAGCCCCAGCATTTT.

This clonotype was counted a single time. The V call is TRBV11-3, the J call TRBJ1-1; TRBD1 aligns across 7 bases. Germline V CDR1 and CDR2: SGHNT, YENEEA. The CDR3 runs 18 residues. Trimming cost V 2 bases and J 1 base; bases outside gene matches: 13. Written as DNA, the CDR3 is TGTGCCAGCAGCTTAAAGCCGCTACTAGGGACAGCGAACACTGAAGCTTTCTTT. The encoded protein is CASSLKPLLGTANTEAFF. Full variable domain (rest looked up from reference TRBV11-3 and TRBJ1-1): EAGVVQSPRYKIIEKKQPVAFWCNPISGHNTLYWYLQNLGQGPELLIRYENEEAVDDSQLPKDRFSAERLKGVDSTLKIQPAELGDSAVYLCASSLKPLLGTANTEAFFGQGTRLTVV.